The rows below give T cell receptor beta chains drawn from one sample of a study of T cells in localized non-small cell lung cancer. The protocol was immunoSEQ multiplex PCR, while the TCRdb copy is restricted to in-frame clones and leaves out a portion. This sample has 20,000 to 30,000 clones; roughly nine tenths occur once, and the top ten carry 1.1%. The specimen was peripheral blood, collected before any cancer treatment. These receptors were taken from a woman aged 35 to 69 with stage I lung adenocarcinoma. Each CDR3 is given with its conserved first and last residue. A D gene is named only where the DNA matches it firmly. Where a row states a size, it is once, few, many or the class of an expanded clone; other rows omit it.

CDR3 length: 15
clone size: .
V gene: TRBV12-2
D gene: .
J gene: TRBJ1-4
CDR3 protein: CASRPQRGGDEKLFF
CDR3 DNA: TGTGCAAGTCGCCCCCAGAGGGGAGGGGATGAAAAACTGTTTTTT

CDR3 length: 13
clone size: .
V gene: TRBV7-2
D gene: .
J gene: TRBJ2-3
CDR3 protein: CASSGRRGDTQYF
CDR3 DNA: TGTGCCAGCAGCGGTCGACGGGGAGATACGCAGTATTTT

CDR3 length: 13
clone size: once
V gene: TRBV19
D gene: .
J gene: TRBJ1-2
CDR3 protein: CASNPGTNYGYTF
CDR3 DNA: TGTGCCAGTAATCCGGGGACTAACTATGGCTACACCTTC

CDR3 length: 15
clone size: once
V gene: TRBV30
D gene: TRBD1
J gene: TRBJ2-2
CDR3 protein: CAWRGGAGNTGELFF
CDR3 DNA: TGTGCCTGGAGAGGGGGCGCCGGGAACACCGGGGAGCTGTTTTTT

CDR3 length: 15
clone size: .
V gene: TRBV5-6
D gene: .
J gene: TRBJ1-3
CDR3 protein: CASSQPWDSGNTIYF
CDR3 DNA: TGTGCCAGCAGCCAACCCTGGGACTCTGGAAACACCATATATTTT

CDR3 length: 15
clone size: few
V gene: TRBV5-5
D gene: TRBD2
J gene: TRBJ2-3
CDR3 protein: CASSILAGGQDTQYF
CDR3 DNA: TGTGCCAGCAGCATACTAGCGGGGGGACAAGATACGCAGTATTTT

CDR3 length: 16
clone size: .
V gene: TRBV2
D gene: .
J gene: TRBJ1-6
CDR3 protein: CASSEEGGTIGSPLHF
CDR3 DNA: TGTGCCAGCAGTGAAGAAGGTGGCACTATTGGTTCACCCCTCCACTTT

CDR3 length: 16
clone size: .
V gene: TRBV7-8
D gene: TRBD2
J gene: TRBJ2-1
CDR3 protein: CASSLAGTSGYNEQFF
CDR3 DNA: TGTGCCAGCAGCTTAGCGGGGACTAGCGGTTACAATGAGCAGTTCTTC

CDR3 length: 14
clone size: .
V gene: TRBV19
D gene: TRBD2
J gene: TRBJ2-7
CDR3 protein: CASKIGGSSYEQYF
CDR3 DNA: TGTGCCAGTAAAATCGGGGGGTCCTCCTACGAGCAGTACTTC

CDR3 length: 12
clone size: .
V gene: TRBV6-6
D gene: .
J gene: TRBJ1-6
CDR3 protein: CASRTGNSPLHF
CDR3 DNA: TGTGCCTCTAGAACAGGGAATTCACCCCTCCACTTT

CDR3 length: 14
clone size: .
V gene: TRBV2
D gene: TRBD1
J gene: TRBJ2-7
CDR3 protein: CASSEIPGQNEQYF
CDR3 DNA: TGTGCCAGCAGTGAGATTCCGGGACAGAACGAGCAGTACTTC

CDR3 length: 12
clone size: .
V gene: TRBV6-1
D gene: TRBD1
J gene: TRBJ1-1
CDR3 protein: CASTKGATEAFF
CDR3 DNA: TGTGCCAGCACAAAGGGGGCGACTGAAGCTTTCTTT

CDR3 length: 16
clone size: .
V gene: TRBV9
D gene: TRBD2
J gene: TRBJ2-7
CDR3 protein: CASSVGSSGGWSEQYF
CDR3 DNA: TGTGCCAGCAGCGTAGGTTCTAGCGGGGGGTGGAGCGAGCAGTACTTC

CDR3 length: 14
clone size: few
V gene: TRBV5-4
D gene: .
J gene: TRBJ2-7
CDR3 protein: CASSFGRFSYEQYF
CDR3 DNA: TGTGCCAGCAGCTTTGGAAGGTTCTCCTACGAGCAGTACTTC

CDR3 length: 11
clone size: .
V gene: TRBV20-1
D gene: .
J gene: TRBJ2-7
CDR3 protein: CSANIAYEQYF
CDR3 DNA: TGCAGTGCTAATATTGCCTACGAGCAGTACTTC

CDR3 length: 12
clone size: .
V gene: TRBV30
D gene: .
J gene: TRBJ2-7
CDR3 protein: CAFETVTKEQYF
CDR3 DNA: TGTGCCTTCGAGACAGTTACGAAGGAGCAGTACTTC

CDR3 length: 15
clone size: once
V gene: TRBV28
D gene: .
J gene: TRBJ1-4
CDR3 protein: CASTNPQGSNEKLFF
CDR3 DNA: TGTGCCAGCACCAACCCTCAGGGATCTAATGAAAAACTGTTTTTT

CDR3 length: 13
clone size: .
V gene: TRBV28
D gene: .
J gene: TRBJ1-2
CDR3 protein: CASSLGQRYGYTF
CDR3 DNA: TGTGCCAGCAGTTTAGGTCAGAGGTATGGCTACACCTTC

CDR3 length: 14
clone size: .
V gene: TRBV4-3
D gene: .
J gene: TRBJ1-1
CDR3 protein: CASSQVGRETEAFF
CDR3 DNA: TGCGCCAGCAGCCAAGTAGGGCGAGAAACTGAAGCTTTCTTT

CDR3 length: 13
clone size: .
V gene: TRBV27
D gene: .
J gene: TRBJ1-1
CDR3 protein: CASSWTTLTEAFF
CDR3 DNA: TGTGCCAGCAGTTGGACGACCCTCACTGAAGCTTTCTTT

CDR3 length: 13
clone size: .
V gene: TRBV5-1
D gene: .
J gene: TRBJ2-5
CDR3 protein: CASSFSGVETQYF
CDR3 DNA: TGCGCCAGCAGCTTCTCGGGGGTCGAGACCCAGTACTTC

CDR3 length: 13
clone size: .
V gene: TRBV4-3
D gene: .
J gene: TRBJ1-1
CDR3 protein: CASSQDTDTEAFF
CDR3 DNA: TGCGCCAGCAGCCAAGACACTGACACTGAAGCTTTCTTT

CDR3 length: 16
clone size: .
V gene: TRBV15
D gene: .
J gene: TRBJ2-3
CDR3 protein: CATSRTPGHSTDTQYF
CDR3 DNA: TGTGCCACCAGCAGAACGCCGGGACACAGCACAGATACGCAGTATTTT

CDR3 length: 15
clone size: .
V gene: TRBV7-3
D gene: .
J gene: TRBJ2-7
CDR3 protein: CASSLTGRSSYEQYF
CDR3 DNA: TGTGCCAGCAGCTTAACGGGCAGAAGCTCCTACGAGCAGTACTTC